Presented here are 5 T cell receptor beta chains from one specimen sequenced in a study of a mutant IDH1 vaccine in newly diagnosed glioma. Time point given: week 11, during vaccination. Vaccination used 300 ug of mutant IDH1 20-mer peptide per dose, with topical imiquimod. Assay: immunoSEQ multiplex PCR; the TCRdb copy retains only in-frame clones and omits some. The sample includes 25,000 to 40,000 clones, around four fifths of them seen just once. Their target antigens are unknown. This specimen was PBMCs, taken from a glioma patient whose treatment included an IDH1 peptide vaccine. These receptors were collected from a man in his thirties or forties with glioma.

The V and J genes are TRBV6-5 and TRBJ2-3, with 9 positions matching TRBD1. V lost 5 bases and J lost 3; bases outside the gene matches: 6. This CDR3 comprises 15 residues. The germline V gene has CDR1 MNHEY and CDR2 SVGAGI. The CDR3, as DNA: TGTGCCAGCAGTCTTCGGACAGGGGAGACAGATACGCAGTATTTT. Amino acid sequence: CASSLRTGETDTQYF.

The genes are TRBV7-9 and TRBJ1-4; D is uncertain. This CDR3 has 16 amino acids. V was cut by 0 bases and J by 0 bases, with 8 bases left in between. The V gene's germline CDR1 is SEHNR and CDR2 FQNEAQ (reference sequence). CDR3 sequence: CASSLAEHSTNEKLFF. In nucleotides, the CDR3 is TGTGCCAGCAGCTTAGCGGAACATTCAACTAATGAAAAACTGTTTTTT.

CDR3 DNA: TGTGCCAGTAGTATCACAGGAGTCGGGGAGCTGTTTTTT. It is translated as CASSITGVGELFF. The gene calls are TRBV19 and TRBJ2-2; D is possibly TRBD1 (5 bases). Germline V gene data show CDR1 as LNHDA and CDR2 as SQIVND (reference sequence). The CDR3 consists of 13 residues. Trimming stripped 3 bases from V and 7 bases from J, with 9 bases between.

The chain combines TRBV5-1 with TRBJ2-7, with unresolved D. The CDR3 is made up of 16 amino acids. Deletions cut 4 bases from V and 0 bases from J, with 17 bases between. Looked up from germline, CDR1 is SGHRS and CDR2 is YFSETQ. The DNA for the CDR3 is TGCGCCAGCAGCCCCGAACCGACGGAAATCTCCTACGAGCAGTACTTC. Translating gives CASSPEPTEISYEQYF.

J is TRBJ2-7 and V is TRBV19; 10 bases match TRBD1. This CDR3 is 15 amino acids long. After removal of 3 bases from V and 8 bases from J, the junction contained 10 bases not matched to a gene. The germline V gene encodes CDR1 LNHDA and CDR2 SQIVND (reference sequence). CDR3 DNA: TGTGCCAGTAGTATTATCCGAGACAGGGGGCGTAAGCAGTACTTC. This gives the protein CASSIIRDRGRKQYF. The full variable domain, with the rest looked up from reference TRBV19 and TRBJ2-7, is DGGITQSPKYLFRKEGQNVTLSCEQNLNHDAMYWYRQDPGQGLRLIYYSQIVNDFQKGDIAEGYSVSREKKESFPLTVTSAQKNPTAFYLCASSIIRDRGRKQYFGPGTRLTVT.